Listed below are T cell receptor beta chains from one sample, sequenced in a study of blood T cells in healthy people across ages. MiXCR was run by TCRdb on the 5' RACE reads, yielding one entry per CDR3 protein. The data show 1.5 million to 2 million distinct CDR3 sequences, about 50% seen once. Sequencing used blood. Receptors originate from a woman aged 40 to 49 in good health. CDR3s include the opening cysteine and the closing phenylalanine or tryptophan.

cdr3_aa j_call v_call
CASSLRGSMGYEQYF TRBJ2-7 TRBV28
CASSSGQGGRNGYTF TRBJ1-2 TRBV27
CASSRYWGGRTDTQYF TRBJ2-3 TRBV27
CASSLYWTGAGSGPYEQYF . TRBV11-3
CASSLREAHRETQYF TRBJ2-5 TRBV13
CASSQLGTGTYEQYF TRBJ2-7 TRBV3-1
CASSFYRVDIQYF TRBJ2-4 TRBV27
CASSQEDRGETQYF TRBJ2-5 TRBV4-3
CAISDAGTASSYEQYF TRBJ2-7 TRBV10-3
CSVAGGGYYYGYTF TRBJ1-2 TRBV29-1
CASSPGGRREETQYF TRBJ2-5 TRBV7-2
CASSVDRAREPQHF TRBJ1-5 TRBV3-1
CASSYSDNLYGYTF TRBJ1-2 TRBV6-5
CASSAGANTGELFF TRBJ2-2 TRBV6-4
CASSQDPTRSKNIQYF TRBJ2-4 TRBV4-1
CSARRHNQPQHF TRBJ1-5 TRBV20-1
CASSYLGTSVEQYF . TRBV6-2/TRBV6-3
CASSPSGARYGNSPLHF TRBJ1-6 TRBV12-3/TRBV12-4
CSARDLRSGEQYF TRBJ2-4 TRBV20-1
CASSERFVNNEQFF TRBJ2-1 TRBV2
CASSIRDSPGNTIYF TRBJ1-3 TRBV7-2
CASSQESGQNYGYTF TRBJ1-2 TRBV4-2
CASCYRKGLGVYNEQFF TRBJ2-1 TRBV27
CASTRAHGPQETQYF TRBJ2-5 TRBV12-3/TRBV12-4
CSALTGDGRYSNQPQHF TRBJ1-5 TRBV20-1
CSVEVRGGAKDEQYF TRBJ2-7 TRBV29-1
CATSREMDYGYTF TRBJ1-2 TRBV15
CSALDDNRFQETQYF . TRBV20-1
CASSYGTVDGYTF TRBJ1-2 TRBV12-3/TRBV12-4
CASSLVSCNEQFF TRBJ2-1 TRBV7-2
CSAPPYQQGWAGTLHF TRBJ1-6 TRBV20-1
CSVVTSGAQYF TRBJ2-5 TRBV29-1
CATSRDGGGATGELFF TRBJ2-2 TRBV15
CASSQEATGNTEAFF TRBJ1-1 TRBV4-3
CASSLSVGDSSYNEQFF TRBJ2-1 TRBV7-3
CASTVIRGEAFF TRBJ1-1 TRBV7-2
CASSANPGRIADTQYF TRBJ2-3 TRBV9
CSVEYLGGGTDTQYF TRBJ2-3 TRBV29-1
CASSLSDIVTDTQYF TRBJ2-3 TRBV28
CASSLVGRTTDTQYF TRBJ2-3 TRBV7-8
CASNPDGNQPQHF TRBJ1-5 TRBV19
CASSEGLAGAYNEQFF TRBJ2-1 TRBV9
CASSLGLQGANEKLFF TRBJ1-4 TRBV5-1
CASSYGTGGSREQYF TRBJ2-7 TRBV5-1
CATTPMTGMNTEAFF TRBJ1-1 TRBV4-1
CATSRGGGRADTQYF TRBJ2-3 TRBV15
CAKSGEGNYGYTF TRBJ1-2 TRBV10-3
CASSLGQGSKNIQYF TRBJ2-4 TRBV11-1
CSAPTSGGLTDTQYF TRBJ2-3 TRBV20-1
CASSKSRSTGSPFPQHF TRBJ1-5 TRBV7-2
CASSQDSGGLGELFF TRBJ1-4 TRBV3-1
CASSFVGGYEQYF TRBJ2-7 TRBV7-2
CASRTGLSSYNEQFF TRBJ2-1 TRBV7-2
CASSYSRIQETQYF TRBJ2-5 TRBV6-6
CASGQGRETQYF TRBJ2-5 TRBV12-5
CASSQPGTDYNEQFF TRBJ2-1 TRBV3-1
CASSSGEKLFF TRBJ1-4 TRBV7-2